These 26 T cell receptor beta chains came from one sample sequenced in a study of T-cell memory formation after mild COVID-19. TCRdb re-analysed the 5' RACE reads in MiXCR, keeping a single row per CDR3 protein. Of about 140,000 distinct CDR3 sequences in the sample, around 15% were seen once. The specimen sequenced was PBMCs or a T cell subset sorted from them (not recorded which). The receptors were sampled from an adult woman who had mild COVID-19 (a few samples of this study predate the infection). Cell type and time point are not known.

The rearrangement links TRBV7-6 to TRBJ1-1; the D is unclear. Per the germline V gene, CDR1 is SGHVS and CDR2 is FNYEAQ. Trimming took 3 bases from V and 6 from J, leaving 14 bases between them. The CDR3 runs to 14 residues. Written as DNA, the CDR3 is TGTGCCAGCAGCTTGCTTGGGGATAGCTCTGAAGCTTTCTTT. As protein: CASSLLGDSSEAFF.

J is TRBJ2-3 and V is TRBV2, with 15 bases identical to TRBD2. The V and J ends lost 8 bases and 4 bases, in that order; junction bases with no gene match: 1. The CDR3 runs 14 residues. The germline gives CDR1 SNHLY, CDR2 FYNNEI. DNA for the CDR3: TGTGCCAGCGGACTAGCGGGAGGGCCAGATACGCAGTATTTT. Translation gives CASGLAGGPDTQYF.

This clonotype appeared many times. The J gene is TRBJ2-1, the V gene TRBV7-6; tentatively, D is TRBD2 (5 bases). This CDR3 contains 11 residues. Trimming shortened V by 4 bases and J by 7 bases, and 5 bases separated the two germline ends. CDR1 is SGHVS and CDR2 is FNYEAQ in the germline V gene. The CDR3 is CASSSGNEQFF. CDR3 sequence (DNA): TGTGCCAGCAGCTCGGGGAATGAGCAGTTCTTC.

A few counts support this clonotype. The J gene is TRBJ1-1, the V gene TRBV5-1, with a tentative D call TRBD1 (6 bases). V dropped 2 bases and J dropped 4 bases, with 9 bases sitting between them. Looked up from germline, CDR1 is SGHRS and CDR2 is YFSETQ. The CDR3 runs to 13 residues. The CDR3 reads CASSFTGSTEAFF. CDR3 nucleotides: TGCGCCAGCAGCTTTACAGGGTCCACTGAAGCTTTCTTT.

This clonotype was detected a few times. The rearrangement uses TRBV19 and TRBJ2-7; 14 nucleotides align to TRBD2. Trimming took 3 bases from V and 4 from J; bases not matched to a gene: 5. Germline values: CDR1 LNHDA, CDR2 SQIVND (reference sequence). This CDR3 region has 16 residues. The CDR3 protein is CASSMGLAGAVYEQYF. The CDR3 region has the DNA TGTGCCAGTAGTATGGGACTAGCGGGAGCGGTTTACGAGCAGTACTTC.

The chain uses TRBV29-1 and TRBJ2-3; D is perhaps TRBD1 (6 bases). The V gene lost 6 bases and the J gene lost 1 base, with 17 bases spanning the gap. Per germline, CDR1 SQVTM and CDR2 ANQGSEA. CDR3 size: 15 residues. The CDR3 region is CSVPWDIPRTDTQYF. The CDR3 DNA is TGCAGCGTACCCTGGGACATCCCTCGCACAGATACGCAGTATTTT.

The chain has TRBV6-5 and TRBJ2-3, with D possibly TRBD1 on 6 matching bases. Germline values: CDR1 MNHEY, CDR2 SVGAGI. Between the trimmed V and J ends, which lost 5 bases and 3 bases, there was a span of 15 bases. This CDR3 comprises 15 residues. The CDR3 nucleotides read TGTGCCAGCAGTACACAGGGTCTCTGGACAGATACGCAGTATTTT. Translation gives CASSTQGLWTDTQYF.

The chain uses TRBV4-1 and TRBJ2-2; 10 nucleotides align to TRBD1. The CDR3 sequence is 15 residues long. Trimming took 3 bases from V and 4 from J; bases not matched to a gene: 2. The germline V gene has CDR1 MGHRA and CDR2 YSYEKL. CDR3: CASSQRTGGTGELFF. The CDR3 DNA is TGCGCCAGCAGCCAGAGGACAGGGGGCACCGGGGAGCTGTTTTTT.

A few counts support this clonotype. This sequence joins TRBV7-8 and TRBJ1-4, with unresolved D. CDR3 length equals 14 residues. Germline CDR1 SGHVS, CDR2 FQNEAQ. Trimming shortened V by 5 bases and J by 2 bases, and 9 bases separated the two germline ends. The CDR3, as DNA: TGTGCCAGCAGCACCAGGCGGACTAATGAAAAACTGTTTTTT. Protein: CASSTRRTNEKLFF.

This clonotype was recorded many times. This sequence joins TRBV4-1 and TRBJ2-7; no firm D call. This CDR3 has 14 amino acids. Germline values: CDR1 MGHRA, CDR2 YSYEKL. V dropped 1 base and J dropped 0 bases, with 7 bases sitting between them. In DNA, the CDR3 is TGCGCCAGCAGCCAAGTAGGTGGCTCCTACGAGCAGTACTTC. It specifies CASSQVGGSYEQYF.

This clonotype has only a few counts. The V gene is TRBV7-9, the J gene TRBJ2-1; 7 bases are a match to TRBD2. Losses at the gene ends were 5 bases for V and 7 bases for J; bases not matched to a gene: 8. The germline gives CDR1 SEHNR, CDR2 FQNEAQ (reference sequence). The CDR3 extends over 14 amino acids. CDR3: CASSEGLGMNEQFF. The CDR3 DNA follows: TGTGCCAGCAGCGAAGGACTAGGCATGAATGAGCAGTTCTTC.

The chain recombines TRBV7-9 with TRBJ2-3; TRBD2 is a possible D gene (6 bases). The CDR3 runs 15 residues. Deletions cut 1 base from V and 4 bases from J, with 12 bases between. Germline CDR1 SEHNR, CDR2 FQNEAQ (reference sequence). CDR3 in DNA: TGTGCCAGCAGCTTAGAGTTGCGCGGGGCAGATACGCAGTATTTT. Encoded protein: CASSLELRGADTQYF.

V and J are TRBV6-1 and TRBJ2-7; TRBD2 is a possible D gene (6 bases). Trimming took 4 bases from V and 2 from J, leaving 12 bases between them. The germline CDR1 and CDR2 sequences are MNHNS and SASEGT. The CDR3 is made up of 14 amino acids. The CDR3 reads CASSGGELPYEQYF. CDR3 DNA: TGTGCCAGCAGTGGGGGGGAACTCCCCTACGAGCAGTACTTC.

This clonotype was seen a handful of times. The gene calls are TRBV9 and TRBJ1-2; D uncertain. The CDR3 contains 15 residues. The germline V gene has CDR1 SGDLS and CDR2 YYNGEE. V lost 0 bases and J lost 2, with 11 bases in between. CDR3 bases: TGTGCCAGCAGCGTAGAAGAGGGTAACAACTATGGCTACACCTTC. Encoded protein: CASSVEEGNNYGYTF.

This clonotype was seen many times. The rearrangement links TRBV12-3 or TRBV12-4 to TRBJ1-1; D unclear. V shed 2 bases and J shed 4 bases, with 5 bases lying between them. The CDR3 is 12 residues long. The CDR3 sequence: CASSLYGTEAFF. DNA of the CDR3: TGTGCCAGCAGTTTATATGGCACTGAAGCTTTCTTT.

The chain uses TRBV4-2 and TRBJ2-1; D unresolved. With 0 bases removed from V and 4 bases from J, the gap between germline ends came to 7 bases. Germline V gene data show CDR1 as LGHNA and CDR2 as YNFKEQ. CDR3 length: 14 amino acids. The CDR3 spells CASSQDSSYNEQFF. CDR3 sequence (DNA): TGTGCCAGCAGCCAAGATAGCAGTTACAATGAGCAGTTCTTC.

This clonotype was observed a handful of times. The V and J genes are TRBV7-9 and TRBJ2-1; 11 bases line up with TRBD2. The germline V gene encodes CDR1 SEHNR and CDR2 FQNEAQ (reference sequence). The CDR3 consists of 16 residues. The ends lost 3 bases at V and 4 bases at J; junction bases unmatched: 5. Here the CDR3 reads CASSFLAGGPYNEQFF. For the CDR3, the DNA is TGTGCCAGCAGCTTTTTAGCGGGAGGGCCTTACAATGAGCAGTTCTTC.

This clonotype was found a few times. V and J are TRBV6-5 and TRBJ2-2; 9 bases agree with TRBD2. The CDR3 covers 15 residues. Germline V gene data show CDR1 as MNHEY and CDR2 as SVGAGI. The junction had 4 bases not matched to a gene; V was cut back by 4 bases and J by 4 bases. The CDR3 nucleotides are TGTGCCAGCAGTTTAGCGGGAGTAATCACCGGGGAGCTGTTTTTT. It is translated as CASSLAGVITGELFF.

This clonotype was seen more than once but under ten times. The V and J genes are TRBV4-1 and TRBJ2-1; D is possibly TRBD1 (5 bases). V was pared by 1 base and J by 3 bases, with 7 bases between. The CDR3 is 14 amino acids. CDR1 and CDR2 (germline): MGHRA, YSYEKL. CDR3 sequence: CASSQGTRYNEQFF. CDR3 nucleotides: TGCGCCAGCAGCCAAGGGACACGCTACAATGAGCAGTTCTTC.

Concerning this clonotype itself: Compared with germline, one end of the junction differs, possibly owing to a read error. The V and J genes are TRBV25-1 and TRBJ2-7, with 8 bases aligning to TRBD1. Germline-derived CDR1 and CDR2 are MGHDK and SYGVNS. This CDR3 comprises 12 residues. CDR3 protein: CASSKGTGSLVF. In nucleotides, the CDR3 is TGTGCCAGCAGCAAGGGGACAGGCTCCCTCGTCTTC.

This clonotype occurred a few times. J is TRBJ2-3 and V is TRBV18; D might be TRBD1 (5 bases). The V end was cut by 1 base, the J end by 2 bases, with 10 bases between. The length of the CDR3 is 15 residues. The germline CDR1 and CDR2 sequences are KGHSH and LQKENI. CDR3 sequence reads: CASSPLVGATDTQYF. CDR3 DNA sequence: TGTGCCAGCTCACCACTTGTAGGGGCCACAGATACGCAGTATTTT.

The V call is TRBV12-3 or TRBV12-4, the J call TRBJ1-3; D remains ambiguous. This CDR3 contains 12 residues. Trimming left V 1 base short and J 15 bases short, with 13 bases between. The CDR3 here is CASSLGRAPEYF. As DNA, the CDR3 is TGTGCCAGCAGTTTAGGGCGGGCCCCGGAATATTTT.

V and J are TRBV29-1 and TRBJ2-7; D remains unclear. The CDR3 loop spans 11 amino acids. Trimming took 4 bases from V and 3 from J, leaving 7 bases between them. From germline, CDR1 is SQVTM and CDR2 ANQGSEA. The CDR3 is CSVVANYEQYF. CDR3 nucleotide sequence: TGCAGCGTTGTGGCCAACTACGAGCAGTACTTC.

This clonotype has more than one count but fewer than ten. The V call is TRBV7-9, the J call TRBJ2-7; perhaps D is TRBD1 or TRBD2 (5 bases each). Germline CDR1 is SEHNR and CDR2 is FQNEAQ (reference sequence). CDR3 length: 15 amino acids. V dropped 3 bases and J dropped 3 bases, with 15 bases sitting between them. The CDR3 sequence is CASSLGAVQGYEQYF. In DNA form, the CDR3 reads TGTGCCAGCAGCTTGGGAGCAGTCCAGGGCTACGAGCAGTACTTC.

The chain's CDR3 is CSGDPGSNTEAFF. CDR3 bases: TGCAGCGGTGATCCGGGGTCGAACACTGAAGCTTTCTTT. The V gene is TRBV29-1, the J gene TRBJ1-1; D is uncertain. Per germline, CDR1 SQVTM and CDR2 ANQGSEA. V shed 7 bases and J shed 1 base, with 13 bases lying between them. The CDR3 runs to 13 residues. Together with reference TRBV29-1 and TRBJ1-1, the CDR3 gives the full variable domain: SAVISQKPSRDICQRGTSLTIQCQVDSQVTMMFWYRQQPGQSLTLIATANQGSEATYESGFVIDKFPISRPNLTFSTLTVSNMSPEDSSIYLCSGDPGSNTEAFFGQGTRLTVV.

This clonotype showed up many times. The chain uses TRBV29-1 and TRBJ2-7; tentatively, D is TRBD1 or TRBD2 (5 bases each). V lost 6 bases to trimming and J lost 2 bases, with 20 bases between them. Germline CDR1 is SQVTM and CDR2 is ANQGSEA. The CDR3 contains 15 residues. DNA of the CDR3: TGCAGCGTCCGTCGGGAACTGGGGGATGCCTACGAGCAGTACTTC. Translating gives CSVRRELGDAYEQYF.